These 10 T cell receptor beta chains were all obtained from the same sample, sequenced in a study of T cell responses to AZD1222 COVID-19 vaccine. Profiling relied on immunoSEQ multiplex PCR, and the TCRdb table lists in-frame clones only, not all of them. The repertoire holds tens of thousands of clones, with approximately 85% as singletons. Sequencing used peripheral blood, obtained 28 days after the second AZD1222 dose. These receptors were taken from an adult who received the AZD1222 COVID-19 vaccine.

The chain joins TRBV18 to TRBJ2-7; 8 bases agree with TRBD2. Per germline, CDR1 KGHSH and CDR2 LQKENI. The CDR3 loop spans 16 amino acids. The junction had 7 bases not matched to a gene; V was cut back by 3 bases and J by 0 bases. CDR3 sequence (DNA): TGTGCCAGCTCACCGGGAGCGGGAGTGTTCTCCTACGAGCAGTACTTC. Amino acid sequence: CASSPGAGVFSYEQYF.

This chain joins TRBV5-1 and TRBJ1-1; D is possibly TRBD1 (6 bases). The germline V gene has CDR1 SGHRS and CDR2 YFSETQ. CDR3 length: 14 amino acids. V lost 8 bases and J lost 3, with 17 bases in between. Here the CDR3 DNA reads TGCGCCAGTAAGACAGGTACCGTGGACACTGAAGCTTTCTTT. It translates to CASKTGTVDTEAFF.

The chain combines TRBV6-1 with TRBJ1-2; D might be TRBD1 (6 bases). V was pared by 2 bases and J by 5 bases, with 18 bases between. CDR1 is MNHNS and CDR2 is SASEGT in the germline V gene. The CDR3 contains 16 residues. CDR3 bases: TGTGCCAGCAGTGAAATGCCCGGGGGGGCCGGGTATGGCTACACCTTC. It translates to CASSEMPGGAGYGYTF.

This sequence joins TRBV5-1 and TRBJ2-1, with 9 nucleotides matching TRBD2. The germline CDR1 and CDR2 sequences are SGHRS and YFSETQ. Trimming cost V 2 bases and J 5 bases; bases outside gene matches: 8. This CDR3 region has 16 residues. CDR3 protein: CASSLRTRGGNNEQFF. The CDR3 bases are TGCGCCAGCAGCTTACGTACGCGGGGGGGTAACAATGAGCAGTTCTTC.

The chain links TRBV19 to TRBJ1-5, with a tentative D call TRBD1 (5 bases). Germline V gene sequence: CDR1 LNHDA, CDR2 SQIVND (reference sequence). Trimming cost V 4 bases and J 10 bases, with 17 bases left between them. This CDR3 is 14 amino acids long. For the CDR3, the DNA is TGTGCCAGTAGTAGCCGGGACCTCCTTTCCCCCCAGCATTTT. Amino acids: CASSSRDLLSPQHF. Full variable domain (rest looked up from reference TRBV19 and TRBJ1-5): DGGITQSPKYLFRKEGQNVTLSCEQNLNHDAMYWYRQDPGQGLRLIYYSQIVNDFQKGDIAEGYSVSREKKESFPLTVTSAQKNPTAFYLCASSSRDLLSPQHFGDGTRLSIL.

The genes are TRBV4-1 and TRBJ1-3; a weak D match, TRBD1 (5 bases). The CDR3 runs 18 residues. Germline CDR1 and CDR2: MGHRA and YSYEKL. V lost 0 bases and J 1 base, leaving 16 bases between the germline ends. CDR3 nucleotides: TGCGCCAGCAGCCAAGATTTCGTCGGGGCAGCGTCTGGAAACACCATATATTTT. This codes for CASSQDFVGAASGNTIYF.

The chain combines TRBV5-1 with TRBJ2-1; 9 positions match TRBD2. Germline-derived CDR1 and CDR2 are SGHRS and YFSETQ. J was trimmed by 5 bases and V by 4 bases; bases with no gene match: 7. The CDR3 extends over 15 amino acids. For the CDR3, the DNA is TGCGCCAGCAGCCCAGGGACTAGCCAACACAATGAGCAGTTCTTC. Translation: CASSPGTSQHNEQFF.

The gene calls are TRBV3-1 (or the pseudogene TRBV3-2) and TRBJ2-5; TRBD2 agrees at 13 bases. The CDR3 spans 16 residues. The V gene's germline CDR1 is LGHDT and CDR2 YNNKEL (reference sequence). Trimming cost V 3 bases and J 4 bases; bases outside gene matches: 5. The CDR3 reads CASSHGLAGAGETQYF. The CDR3 DNA sequence: TGTGCCAGCAGCCACGGACTAGCGGGAGCAGGAGAGACCCAGTACTTC.

The V call is TRBV5-6, the J call TRBJ2-3; no clear D. CDR1 SGHDT and CDR2 YYEEEE come from the germline V gene. The CDR3 has 13 amino acids. V was cut by 3 bases and J by 5 bases, with 10 bases left in between. The CDR3 coding sequence is TGTGCCAGCAGCTCCCGGTGGGGAGATACGCAGTATTTT. This encodes CASSSRWGDTQYF.

V is TRBV18 and J is TRBJ2-5; no clear D gene. The germline gives CDR1 KGHSH, CDR2 LQKENI. The CDR3 length is 16 residues. Trimming removed 3 bases from V and 2 bases from J, with 16 bases in between. CDR3 sequence: CASSPPNGRAQETQYF. In DNA, the CDR3 is TGTGCCAGCTCACCTCCAAACGGACGGGCTCAAGAGACCCAGTACTTC. Full variable domain (remainder filled in from reference TRBV18 and TRBJ2-5): NAGVMQNPRHLVRRRGQEARLRCSPMKGHSHVYWYRQLPEEGLKFMVYLQKENIIDESGMPKERFSAEFPKEGPSILRIQQVVRGDSAAYFCASSPPNGRAQETQYFGPGTRLLVL.